This T cell receptor (beta chain) came from a study of T cells in Graves' hyperthyroidism and ophthalmopathy. This clonotype was counted at least ten times. Each ophthalmopathy patient scored at least 3 on the Clinical Activity Score and at least 4 on NOSPECS grade, with duration under 3 months. Lactation, pregnancy, other autoimmune disease or uncontrolled infection excluded patients. Clinicians diagnosed patients from clinical symptoms, serum thyroxine and TRAb, thyroid ultrasound and orbital computed tomography. 10 ml fresh peripheral blood yielded the PBMCs. Amplification yielded TCR beta CDR3 regions, with RNA transcripts as the source. The TCR CDR3 was amplified in a first-round RT-PCR using the HTBI primer set. TCRdb ran MiXCR on the multiplex PCR reads and lists one entry per CDR3 protein. This sample has about 380,000 distinct CDR3 sequences, with approximately 17% found just once. The ends were cut back, 4 bases at V and 2 bases at J, with 13 bases in the middle. Looked up from germline, CDR1 is SNHLY and CDR2 is FYNNEI. This CDR3 spans 15 amino acids.

The TCR comes from a man aged 18 to 29 with Graves' ophthalmopathy. The genes are TRBV2 and TRBJ2-3; TRBD2 might be the D (5 bases). What was sequenced was blood. The CDR3 DNA reads TGTGCCAGCAGTGTCTCCAGCGGAACCACAGATACGCAGTATTTT. Amino acid sequence: CASSVSSGTTDTQYF.